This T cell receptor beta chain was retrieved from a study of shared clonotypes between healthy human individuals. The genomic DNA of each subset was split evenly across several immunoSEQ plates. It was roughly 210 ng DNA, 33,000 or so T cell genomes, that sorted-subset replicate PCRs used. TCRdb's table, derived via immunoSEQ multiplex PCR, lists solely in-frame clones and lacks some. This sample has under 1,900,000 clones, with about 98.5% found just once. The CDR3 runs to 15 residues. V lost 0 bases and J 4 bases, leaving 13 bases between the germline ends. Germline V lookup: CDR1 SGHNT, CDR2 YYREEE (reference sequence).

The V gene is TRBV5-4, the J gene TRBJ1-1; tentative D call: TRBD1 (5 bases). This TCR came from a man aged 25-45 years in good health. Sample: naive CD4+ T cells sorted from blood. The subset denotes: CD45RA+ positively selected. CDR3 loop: CASSLAAGMATEAFF. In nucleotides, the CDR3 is TGTGCCAGCAGCTTGGCCGCAGGGATGGCCACTGAAGCTTTCTTT.